The T cell receptor (beta chain) under discussion was sequenced for a study of shared clonotypes between healthy human individuals. The overall study: For every donor, three CD4 naive, three CD4 memory, two CD8 naive and one CD8 memory plates were used. Study-wide results and caveats: Clonotype sharing among donors was expected to depend on sequencing depth.

Source study methods: ImmunoSEQ sequences covered only the junction and lacked quality scores; filtering therefore differed. TCRdb's copy holds only in-frame clones and misses some; the assay was immunoSEQ multiplex PCR. That table gives V, J and clone size, and the DNA gave D and trimming. The sample has more than 550,000 clones; less than 95% are singletons. Germline lookup yields CDR1 SGHNT and CDR2 YYREEE (reference sequence). This CDR3 is built from 16 residues. The J segment lost 0 bases and the V segment lost 0 bases, leaving 4 bases of the junction unmatched. This clone was picked up one time. Antigen: not known.

Sample: memory CD8+ T cells from PBMCs. Documented subset: CD45RO+ cells pooled with CCR7-negative TemRA cells. The chain couples TRBV5-4 to TRBJ1-2, with 8 bases identical to TRBD1. This TCR came from a man younger than 35 in good health. Some clones in this sample may be carry-over from other donors' samples. DNA of the CDR3: TGTGCCAGCAGCTTGGACAGGGGGTCGTCTAACTATGGCTACACCTTC. Translation: CASSLDRGSSNYGYTF.